These 3 T cell receptor beta chains were all obtained from the same sample, sequenced in a study of shared clonotypes between healthy human individuals. The method was immunoSEQ multiplex PCR; TCRdb's version includes in-frame clones alone and lacks a portion of them. The repertoire has around 300,000 clones, around 90% of them found once; the top ten carry under 20%. The sample was memory CD8+ T cells sorted from blood. Subset reported: CD45RO+ cells pooled with CCR7-negative TemRA cells. Every receptor here comes from a man aged 18 to 30 in good health.

The chain uses TRBV18 and TRBJ2-7, with TRBD2 matching over 7 bases. J was trimmed by 3 bases and V by 6 bases; bases with no gene match: 11. The CDR3 sequence is 15 residues long. CDR1 is KGHSH and CDR2 is LQKENI in the germline V gene. The CDR3 DNA is TGTGCCAGCTCCCCTAGCGGCGCCGCCTTCTACGAGCAGTACTTC. It translates to CASSPSGAAFYEQYF.

The J gene is TRBJ1-2, the V gene TRBV6-1, with D unresolved. Germline V gene sequence: CDR1 MNHNS, CDR2 SASEGT. This CDR3 has 12 amino acids. Trimming took off 3 bases at V and 3 bases at J, with 5 bases between the two ends. The CDR3 loop reads CASSDTDYGYTF. For the CDR3, the DNA is TGTGCCAGCAGTGACACGGACTATGGCTACACCTTC.

V is TRBV7-9 and J is TRBJ2-7, with 9 bases that match TRBD2. V was clipped by 6 bases and J by 6 bases; unmatched bases: 9. The CDR3 has 14 residues. Germline V gene data show CDR1 as SEHNR and CDR2 as FQNEAQ (reference sequence). CDR3 in amino acids: CASSWVAGAGEQYF. CDR3 nucleotide sequence: TGTGCCAGCAGTTGGGTAGCGGGGGCTGGCGAGCAGTACTTC.